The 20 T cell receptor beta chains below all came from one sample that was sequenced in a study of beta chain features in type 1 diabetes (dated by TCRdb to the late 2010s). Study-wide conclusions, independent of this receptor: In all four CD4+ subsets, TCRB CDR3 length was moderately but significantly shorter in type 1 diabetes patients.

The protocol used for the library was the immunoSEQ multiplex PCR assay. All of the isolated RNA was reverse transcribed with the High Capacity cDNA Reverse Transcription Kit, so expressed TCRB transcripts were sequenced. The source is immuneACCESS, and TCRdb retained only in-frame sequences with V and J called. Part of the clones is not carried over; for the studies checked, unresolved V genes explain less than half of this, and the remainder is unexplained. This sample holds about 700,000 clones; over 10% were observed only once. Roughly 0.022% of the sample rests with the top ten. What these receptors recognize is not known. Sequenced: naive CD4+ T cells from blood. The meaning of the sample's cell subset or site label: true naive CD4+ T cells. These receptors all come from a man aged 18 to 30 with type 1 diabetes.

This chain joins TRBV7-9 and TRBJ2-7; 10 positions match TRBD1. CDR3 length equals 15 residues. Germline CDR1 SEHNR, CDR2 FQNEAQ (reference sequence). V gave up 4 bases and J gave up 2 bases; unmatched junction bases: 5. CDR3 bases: TGTGCCAGCAGCTCAGGGACAGGGGCCACCTACGAGCAGTACTTC. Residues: CASSSGTGATYEQYF.

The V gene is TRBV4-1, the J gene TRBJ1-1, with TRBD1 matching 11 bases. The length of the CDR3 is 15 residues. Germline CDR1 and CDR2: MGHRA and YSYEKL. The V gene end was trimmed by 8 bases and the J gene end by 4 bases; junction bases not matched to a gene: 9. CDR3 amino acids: CASHHTGQGGTEAFF. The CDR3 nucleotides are TGCGCCAGCCATCACACGGGACAGGGGGGCACTGAAGCTTTCTTT.

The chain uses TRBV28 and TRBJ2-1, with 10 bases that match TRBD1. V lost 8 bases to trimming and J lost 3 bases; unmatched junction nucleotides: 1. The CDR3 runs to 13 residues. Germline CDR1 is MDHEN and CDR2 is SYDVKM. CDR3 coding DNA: TGTGCCAGCGGGACAGGGGACTACAATGAGCAGTTCTTC. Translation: CASGTGDYNEQFF.

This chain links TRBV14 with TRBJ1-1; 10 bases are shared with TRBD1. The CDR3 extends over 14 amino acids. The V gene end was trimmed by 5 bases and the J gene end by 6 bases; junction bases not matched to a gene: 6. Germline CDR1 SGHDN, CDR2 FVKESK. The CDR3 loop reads CASSNTGTGAEAFF. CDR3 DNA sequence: TGTGCCAGCAGCAATACAGGGACAGGGGCTGAAGCTTTCTTT.

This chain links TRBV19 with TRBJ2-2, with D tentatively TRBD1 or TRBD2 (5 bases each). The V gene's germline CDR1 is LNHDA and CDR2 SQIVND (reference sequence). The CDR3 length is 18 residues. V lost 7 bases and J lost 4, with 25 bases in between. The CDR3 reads CASILGRGRQDLTGELFF. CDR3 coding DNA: TGTGCCAGTATCCTGGGACGCGGTCGACAAGATCTCACCGGGGAGCTGTTTTTT.

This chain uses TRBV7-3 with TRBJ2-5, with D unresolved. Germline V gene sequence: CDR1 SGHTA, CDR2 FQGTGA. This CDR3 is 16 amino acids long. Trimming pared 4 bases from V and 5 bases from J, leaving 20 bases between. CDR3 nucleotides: TGTGCCAGCAGCTCCTCCCACTCCGGGCCCGGTGAGACCCAGTACTTC. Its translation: CASSSSHSGPGETQYF.

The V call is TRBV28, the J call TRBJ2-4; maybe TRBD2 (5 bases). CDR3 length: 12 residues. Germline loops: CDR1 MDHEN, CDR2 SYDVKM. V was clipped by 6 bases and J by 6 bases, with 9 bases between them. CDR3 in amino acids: CASSLGVNIQYF. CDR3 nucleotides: TGTGCCAGCAGCCTCGGGGTAAACATTCAGTACTTC.

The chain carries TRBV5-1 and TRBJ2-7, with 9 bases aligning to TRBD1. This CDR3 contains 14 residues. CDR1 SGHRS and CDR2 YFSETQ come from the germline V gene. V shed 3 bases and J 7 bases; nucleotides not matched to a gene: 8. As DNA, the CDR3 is TGCGCCAGCAGCTCCTCCGGGACAGGGCGGGAGCAGTACTTC. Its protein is CASSSSGTGREQYF.

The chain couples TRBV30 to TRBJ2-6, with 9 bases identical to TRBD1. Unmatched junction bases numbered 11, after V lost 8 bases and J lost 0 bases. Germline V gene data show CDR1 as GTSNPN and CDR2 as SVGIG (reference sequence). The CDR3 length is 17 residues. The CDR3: CAGYTGQGRSGANVLTF. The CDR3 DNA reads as TGTGCCGGCTATACGGGACAGGGACGCTCTGGGGCCAACGTCCTGACTTTC.

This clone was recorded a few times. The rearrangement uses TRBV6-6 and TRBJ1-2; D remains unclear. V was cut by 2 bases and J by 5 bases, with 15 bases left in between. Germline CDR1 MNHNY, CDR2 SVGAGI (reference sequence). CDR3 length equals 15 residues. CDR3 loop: CASSYEAVLDYGYTF. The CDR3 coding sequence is TGTGCCAGCAGTTACGAGGCAGTCCTCGATTATGGCTACACCTTC.

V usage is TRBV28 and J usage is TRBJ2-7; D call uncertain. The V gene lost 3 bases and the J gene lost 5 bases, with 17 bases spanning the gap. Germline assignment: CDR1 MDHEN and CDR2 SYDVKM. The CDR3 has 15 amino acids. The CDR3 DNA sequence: TGTGCCAGCAGTTTGATTAGTCTCTCGAACGACGAGCAGTACTTC. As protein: CASSLISLSNDEQYF. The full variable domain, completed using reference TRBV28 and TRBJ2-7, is DVKVTQSSRYLVKRTGEKVFLECVQDMDHENMFWYRQDPGLGLRLIYFSYDVKMKEKGDIPEGYSVSREKKERFSLILESASTNQTSMYLCASSLISLSNDEQYFGPGTRLTVT.

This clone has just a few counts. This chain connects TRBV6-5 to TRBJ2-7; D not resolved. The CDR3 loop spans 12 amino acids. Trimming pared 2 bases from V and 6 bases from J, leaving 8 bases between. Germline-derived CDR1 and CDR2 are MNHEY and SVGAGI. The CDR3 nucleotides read TGTGCCAGCAGTTACAACCTGGGCGAGCAGTACTTC. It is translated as CASSYNLGEQYF.

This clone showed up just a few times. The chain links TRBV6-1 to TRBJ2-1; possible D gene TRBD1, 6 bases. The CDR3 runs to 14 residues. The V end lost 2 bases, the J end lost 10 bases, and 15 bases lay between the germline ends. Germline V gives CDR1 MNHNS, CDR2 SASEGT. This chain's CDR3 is CASSEPYRVNEQFF. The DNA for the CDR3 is TGTGCCAGCAGTGAACCATACAGGGTCAACGAGCAGTTCTTC.

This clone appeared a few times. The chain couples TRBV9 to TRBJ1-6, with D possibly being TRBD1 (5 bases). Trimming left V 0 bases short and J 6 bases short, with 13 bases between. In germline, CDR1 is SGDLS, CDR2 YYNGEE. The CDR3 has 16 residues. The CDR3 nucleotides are TGTGCCAGCAGCGTAGGAGGGACCCATTTTAATTCACCCCTCCACTTT. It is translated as CASSVGGTHFNSPLHF.

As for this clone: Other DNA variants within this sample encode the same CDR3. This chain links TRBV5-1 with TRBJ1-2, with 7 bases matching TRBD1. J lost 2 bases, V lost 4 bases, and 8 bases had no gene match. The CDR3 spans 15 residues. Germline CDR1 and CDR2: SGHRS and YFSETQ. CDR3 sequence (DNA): TGCGCCAGCAGCCCCTGGACAGGTCCCAACTATGGCTACACCTTC. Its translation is CASSPWTGPNYGYTF. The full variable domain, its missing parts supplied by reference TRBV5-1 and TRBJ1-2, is KAGVTQTPRYLIKTRGQQVTLSCSPISGHRSVSWYQQTPGQGLQFLFEYFSETQRNKGNFPGRFSGRQFSNSRSEMNVSTLELGDSALYLCASSPWTGPNYGYTFGSGTRLTVV.

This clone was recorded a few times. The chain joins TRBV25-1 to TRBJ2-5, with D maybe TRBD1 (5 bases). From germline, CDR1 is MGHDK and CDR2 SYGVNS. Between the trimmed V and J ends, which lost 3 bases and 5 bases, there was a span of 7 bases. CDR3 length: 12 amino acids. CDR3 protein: CASSENRETQYF. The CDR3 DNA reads TGTGCCAGCAGTGAGAACAGGGAGACCCAGTACTTC.

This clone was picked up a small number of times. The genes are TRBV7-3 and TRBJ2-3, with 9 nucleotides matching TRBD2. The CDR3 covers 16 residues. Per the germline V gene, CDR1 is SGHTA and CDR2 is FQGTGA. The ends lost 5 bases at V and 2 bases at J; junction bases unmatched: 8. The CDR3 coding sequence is TGTGCCAGCAGCCCGGGGACTAGCTTGGCCACAGATACGCAGTATTTT. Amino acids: CASSPGTSLATDTQYF.

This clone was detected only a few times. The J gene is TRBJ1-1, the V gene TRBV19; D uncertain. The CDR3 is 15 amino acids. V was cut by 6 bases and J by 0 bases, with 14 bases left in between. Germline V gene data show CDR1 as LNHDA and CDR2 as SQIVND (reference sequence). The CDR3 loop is CASSRITLVNTEAFF. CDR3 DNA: TGTGCCAGTAGCCGCATAACCCTGGTGAACACTGAAGCTTTCTTT.

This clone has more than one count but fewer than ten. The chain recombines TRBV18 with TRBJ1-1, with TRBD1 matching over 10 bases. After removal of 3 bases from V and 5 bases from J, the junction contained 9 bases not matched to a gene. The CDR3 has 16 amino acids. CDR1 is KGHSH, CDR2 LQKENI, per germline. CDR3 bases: TGTGCCAGCTCACCTTTTGGACCGGGACAGGGGACTGAAGCTTTCTTT. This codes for CASSPFGPGQGTEAFF.

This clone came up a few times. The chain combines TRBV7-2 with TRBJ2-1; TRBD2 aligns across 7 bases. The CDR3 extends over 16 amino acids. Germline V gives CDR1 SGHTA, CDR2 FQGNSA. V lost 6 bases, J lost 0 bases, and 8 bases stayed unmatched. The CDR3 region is CASSQSGASSYNEQFF. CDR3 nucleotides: TGTGCCAGCAGTCAAAGCGGGGCGAGCTCCTACAATGAGCAGTTCTTC.